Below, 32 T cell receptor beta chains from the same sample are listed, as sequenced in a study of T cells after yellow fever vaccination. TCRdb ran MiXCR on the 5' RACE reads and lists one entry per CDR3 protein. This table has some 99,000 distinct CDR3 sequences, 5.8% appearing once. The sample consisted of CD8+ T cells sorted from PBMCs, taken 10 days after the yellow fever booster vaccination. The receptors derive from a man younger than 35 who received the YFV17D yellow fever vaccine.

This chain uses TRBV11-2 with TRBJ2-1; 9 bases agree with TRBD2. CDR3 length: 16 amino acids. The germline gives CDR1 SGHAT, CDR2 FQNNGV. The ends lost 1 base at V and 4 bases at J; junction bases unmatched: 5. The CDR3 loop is CASSLGGGGAYNEQFF. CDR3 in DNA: TGTGCCAGCAGCTTAGGGGGCGGGGGGGCGTACAATGAGCAGTTCTTC.

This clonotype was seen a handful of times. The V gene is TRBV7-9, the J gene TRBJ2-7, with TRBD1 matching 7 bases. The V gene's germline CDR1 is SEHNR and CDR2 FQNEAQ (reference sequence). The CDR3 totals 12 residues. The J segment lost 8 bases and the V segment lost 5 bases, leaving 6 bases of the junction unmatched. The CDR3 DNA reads TGTGCCAGCAGCGACAGGGTGGGTAAGCAGTACGTC. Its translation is CASSDRVGKQYV.

The CDR3: CASSQILVGGAAGTDTQYF. CDR3 coding DNA: TGCGCCAGCAGCCAGATCCTGGTCGGGGGGGCCGCTGGGACAGATACGCAGTATTTT. This chain joins TRBV4-3 and TRBJ2-3; 8 nucleotides line up with TRBD2. The V gene end was trimmed by 3 bases and the J gene end by 3 bases; junction bases not matched to a gene: 17. The CDR3 length is 19 residues. Looked up from germline, CDR1 is LGHNA and CDR2 is YSLEER.

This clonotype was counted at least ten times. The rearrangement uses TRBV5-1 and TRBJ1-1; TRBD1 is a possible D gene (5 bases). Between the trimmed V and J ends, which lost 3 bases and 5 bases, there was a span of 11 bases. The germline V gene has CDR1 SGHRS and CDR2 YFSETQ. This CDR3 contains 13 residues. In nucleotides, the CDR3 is TGCGCCAGCAGCTGGGGCTGGGGGACTGAAGCTTTCTTT. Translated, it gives CASSWGWGTEAFF.

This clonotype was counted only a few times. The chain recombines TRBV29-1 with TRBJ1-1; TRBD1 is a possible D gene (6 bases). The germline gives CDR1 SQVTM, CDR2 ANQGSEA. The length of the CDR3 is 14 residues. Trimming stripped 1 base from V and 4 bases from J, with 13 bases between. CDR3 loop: CSVEGTGSGTEAFF. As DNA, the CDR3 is TGCAGCGTTGAAGGTACAGGGTCTGGCACTGAAGCTTTCTTT.

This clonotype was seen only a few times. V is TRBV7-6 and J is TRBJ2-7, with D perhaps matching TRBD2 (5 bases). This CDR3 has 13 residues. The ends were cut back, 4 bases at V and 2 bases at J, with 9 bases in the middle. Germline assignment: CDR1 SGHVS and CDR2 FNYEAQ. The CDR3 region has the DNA TGTGCCAGCAGCTCGGACTCAGCCTACGAGCAGTACGTC. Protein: CASSSDSAYEQYV.

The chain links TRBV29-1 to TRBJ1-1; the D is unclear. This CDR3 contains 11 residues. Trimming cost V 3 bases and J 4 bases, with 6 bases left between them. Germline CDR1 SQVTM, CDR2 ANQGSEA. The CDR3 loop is CSVDRSTEAFF. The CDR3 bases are TGCAGCGTTGATCGCAGCACTGAAGCTTTCTTT.

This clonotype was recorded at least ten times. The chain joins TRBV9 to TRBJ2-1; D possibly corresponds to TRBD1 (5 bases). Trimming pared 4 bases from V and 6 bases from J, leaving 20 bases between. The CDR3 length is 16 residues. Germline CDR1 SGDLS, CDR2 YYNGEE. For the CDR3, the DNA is TGTGCCAGCAGCCCGAGTGGCAGGGTAGAGGCCAATGAGCAGTTCTTC. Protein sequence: CASSPSGRVEANEQFF.

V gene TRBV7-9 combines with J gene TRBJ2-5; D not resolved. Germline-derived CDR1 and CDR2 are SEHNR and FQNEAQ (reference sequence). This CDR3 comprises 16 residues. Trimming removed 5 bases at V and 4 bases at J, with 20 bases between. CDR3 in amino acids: CASSPTPGPAGETQYF. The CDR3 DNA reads TGTGCCAGCAGCCCTACTCCCGGTCCCGCAGGAGAGACCCAGTACTTC. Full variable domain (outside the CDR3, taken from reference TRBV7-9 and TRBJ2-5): DTGVSQNPRHKITKRGQNVTFRCDPISEHNRLYWYRQTLGQGPEFLTYFQNEAQLEKSRLLSDRFSAERPKGSFSTLEIQRTEQGDSAMYLCASSPTPGPAGETQYFGPGTRLLVL.

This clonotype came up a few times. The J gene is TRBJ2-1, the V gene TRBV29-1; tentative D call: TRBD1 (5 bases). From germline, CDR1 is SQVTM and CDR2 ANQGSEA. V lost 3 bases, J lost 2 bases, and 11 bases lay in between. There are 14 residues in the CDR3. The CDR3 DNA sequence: TGCAGCGTTGACGCAGGGTTCGCCTACAATGAGCAGTTCTTC. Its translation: CSVDAGFAYNEQFF.

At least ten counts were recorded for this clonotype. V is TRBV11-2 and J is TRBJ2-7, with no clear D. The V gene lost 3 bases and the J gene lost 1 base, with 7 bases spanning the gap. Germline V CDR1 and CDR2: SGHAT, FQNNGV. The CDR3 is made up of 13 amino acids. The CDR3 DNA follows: TGTGCCAGCAGCTTGTCACCTTCCTACGAGCAGTACTTC. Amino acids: CASSLSPSYEQYF.

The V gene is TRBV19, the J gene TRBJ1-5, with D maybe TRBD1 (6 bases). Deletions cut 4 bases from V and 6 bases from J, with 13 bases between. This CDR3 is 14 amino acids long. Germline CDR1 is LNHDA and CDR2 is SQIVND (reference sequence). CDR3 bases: TGTGCCAGTAGTAGGAGGGGGATCGGTCAGCCCCAGCATTTT. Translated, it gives CASSRRGIGQPQHF. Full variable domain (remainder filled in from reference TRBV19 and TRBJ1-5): DGGITQSPKYLFRKEGQNVTLSCEQNLNHDAMYWYRQDPGQGLRLIYYSQIVNDFQKGDIAEGYSVSREKKESFPLTVTSAQKNPTAFYLCASSRRGIGQPQHFGDGTRLSIL.

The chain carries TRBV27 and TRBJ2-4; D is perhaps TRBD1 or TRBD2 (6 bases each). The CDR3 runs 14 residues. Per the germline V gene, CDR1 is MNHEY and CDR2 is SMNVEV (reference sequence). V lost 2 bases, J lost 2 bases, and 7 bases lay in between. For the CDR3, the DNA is TGTGCCAGCAGTTTAGGGGGGCCCAAAAACATTCAGTACTTC. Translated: CASSLGGPKNIQYF.

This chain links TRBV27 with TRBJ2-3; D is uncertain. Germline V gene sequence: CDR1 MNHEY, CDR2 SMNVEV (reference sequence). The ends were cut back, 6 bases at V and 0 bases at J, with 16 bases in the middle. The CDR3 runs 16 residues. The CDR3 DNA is TGTGCCAGCAGATATCTGATAGGCGGCAGCACAGATACGCAGTATTTT. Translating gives CASRYLIGGSTDTQYF.

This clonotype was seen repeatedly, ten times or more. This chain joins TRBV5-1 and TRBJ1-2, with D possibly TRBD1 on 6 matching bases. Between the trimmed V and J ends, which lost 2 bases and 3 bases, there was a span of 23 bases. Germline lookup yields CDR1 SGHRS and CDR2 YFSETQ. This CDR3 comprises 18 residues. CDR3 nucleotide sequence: TGCGCCAGCAGCTTTCGAGGACAGAGTTCCCAGTTGGACTATGGCTACACCTTC. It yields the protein CASSFRGQSSQLDYGYTF.

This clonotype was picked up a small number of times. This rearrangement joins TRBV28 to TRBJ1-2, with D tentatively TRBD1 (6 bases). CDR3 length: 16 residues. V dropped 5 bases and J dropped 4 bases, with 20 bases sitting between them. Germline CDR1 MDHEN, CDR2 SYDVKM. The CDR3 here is CASSTELLAGAYGYTF. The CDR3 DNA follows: TGTGCCAGCAGTACCGAATTGCTGGCGGGGGCCTATGGCTACACCTTC.

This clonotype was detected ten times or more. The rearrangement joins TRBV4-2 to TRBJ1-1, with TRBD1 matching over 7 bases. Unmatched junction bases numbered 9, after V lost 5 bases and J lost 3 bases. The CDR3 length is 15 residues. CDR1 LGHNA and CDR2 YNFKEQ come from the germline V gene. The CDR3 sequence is CASSEQGPEDTEAFF. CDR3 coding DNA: TGTGCCAGCAGCGAACAGGGGCCCGAGGACACTGAAGCTTTCTTT.

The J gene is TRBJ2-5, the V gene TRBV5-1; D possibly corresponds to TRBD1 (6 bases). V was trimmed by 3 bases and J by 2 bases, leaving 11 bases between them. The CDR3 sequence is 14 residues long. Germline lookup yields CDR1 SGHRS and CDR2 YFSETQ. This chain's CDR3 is CASSYRTAQETQYF. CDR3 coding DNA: TGCGCCAGCAGCTACCGGACAGCTCAAGAGACCCAGTACTTC.

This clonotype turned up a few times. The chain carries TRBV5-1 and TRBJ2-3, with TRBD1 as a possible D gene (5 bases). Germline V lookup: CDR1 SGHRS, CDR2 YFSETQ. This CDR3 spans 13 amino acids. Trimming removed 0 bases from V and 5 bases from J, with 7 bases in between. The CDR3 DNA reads TGCGCCAGCAGCTTGGCCAGGGAAGATACGCAGTATTTT. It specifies CASSLAREDTQYF.

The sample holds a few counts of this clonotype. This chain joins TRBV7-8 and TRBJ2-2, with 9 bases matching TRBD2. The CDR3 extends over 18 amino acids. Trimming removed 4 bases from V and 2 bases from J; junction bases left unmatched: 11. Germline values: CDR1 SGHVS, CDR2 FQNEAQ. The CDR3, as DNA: TGTGCCAGCAGCTCACCGTCTAGCGGGGACCCTAACACCGGGGAGCTGTTTTTT. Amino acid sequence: CASSSPSSGDPNTGELFF.

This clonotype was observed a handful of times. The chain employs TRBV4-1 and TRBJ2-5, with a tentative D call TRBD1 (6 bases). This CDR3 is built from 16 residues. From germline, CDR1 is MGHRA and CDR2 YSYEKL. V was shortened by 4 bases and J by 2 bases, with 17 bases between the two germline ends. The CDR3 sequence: CASSPRTATSQETQYF. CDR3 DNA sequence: TGCGCCAGCAGCCCTCGGACAGCAACATCTCAAGAGACCCAGTACTTC.

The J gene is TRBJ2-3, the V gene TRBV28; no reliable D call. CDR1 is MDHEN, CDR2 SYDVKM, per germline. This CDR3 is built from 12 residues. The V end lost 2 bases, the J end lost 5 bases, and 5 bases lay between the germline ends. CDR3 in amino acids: CASSLTRDTQYF. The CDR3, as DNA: TGTGCCAGCAGTTTAACAAGAGATACGCAGTATTTT.

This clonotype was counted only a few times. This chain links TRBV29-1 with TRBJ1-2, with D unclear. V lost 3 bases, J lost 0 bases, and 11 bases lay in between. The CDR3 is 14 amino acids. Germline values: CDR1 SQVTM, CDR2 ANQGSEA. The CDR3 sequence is CSVDEAATNYGYTF. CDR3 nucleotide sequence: TGCAGCGTTGATGAGGCAGCTACTAACTATGGCTACACCTTC.

In DNA, the CDR3 is TGTGCCAGCAGTTTCGAGCTTACCTACGAGCAGTACGTC. This encodes CASSFELTYEQYV. The chain recombines TRBV12-3 or TRBV12-4 with TRBJ2-7, with no clear D. Trimming pared 3 bases from V and 2 bases from J, leaving 8 bases between. This CDR3 has 13 amino acids.

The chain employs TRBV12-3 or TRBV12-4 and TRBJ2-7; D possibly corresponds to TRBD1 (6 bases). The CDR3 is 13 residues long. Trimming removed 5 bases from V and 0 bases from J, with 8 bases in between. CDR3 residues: CASSTGLSYEQYF. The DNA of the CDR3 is TGTGCCAGCAGTACAGGGCTCTCCTACGAGCAGTACTTC.

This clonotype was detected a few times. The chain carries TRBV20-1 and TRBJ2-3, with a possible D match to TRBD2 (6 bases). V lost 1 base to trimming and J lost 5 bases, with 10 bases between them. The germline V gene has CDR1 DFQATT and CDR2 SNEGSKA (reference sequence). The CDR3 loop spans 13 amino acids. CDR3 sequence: CSARGGVIDTQYF. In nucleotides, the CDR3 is TGCAGTGCTAGAGGCGGGGTAATAGATACGCAGTATTTT.

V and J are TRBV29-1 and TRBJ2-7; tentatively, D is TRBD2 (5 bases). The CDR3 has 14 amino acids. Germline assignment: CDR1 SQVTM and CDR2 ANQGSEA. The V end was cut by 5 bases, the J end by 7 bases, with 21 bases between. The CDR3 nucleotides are TGCAGCGTTCGGGGTGGAATTGACAAACGGGAGCAGTACTTC. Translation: CSVRGGIDKREQYF.

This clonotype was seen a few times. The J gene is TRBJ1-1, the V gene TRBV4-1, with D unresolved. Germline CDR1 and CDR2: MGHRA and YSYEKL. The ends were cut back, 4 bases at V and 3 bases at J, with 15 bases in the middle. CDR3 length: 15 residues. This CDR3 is CASSPWEGFDTEAFF. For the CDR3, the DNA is TGCGCCAGCAGCCCTTGGGAAGGTTTTGACACTGAAGCTTTCTTT.

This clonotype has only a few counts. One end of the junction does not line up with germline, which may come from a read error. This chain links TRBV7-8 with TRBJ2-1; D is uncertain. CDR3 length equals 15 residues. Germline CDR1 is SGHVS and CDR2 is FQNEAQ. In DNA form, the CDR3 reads TGTGCCGTAGTCCAGGAGTACTCCCTTCCGGATGAGCAGTTATTC. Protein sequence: CAVVQEYSLPDEQLF.

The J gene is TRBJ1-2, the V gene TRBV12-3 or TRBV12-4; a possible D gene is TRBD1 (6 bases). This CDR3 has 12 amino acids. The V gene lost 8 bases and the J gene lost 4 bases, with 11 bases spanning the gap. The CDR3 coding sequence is TGTGCCAGCCGAGGGGGTGGCTATGGCTACACCTTC. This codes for CASRGGGYGYTF.

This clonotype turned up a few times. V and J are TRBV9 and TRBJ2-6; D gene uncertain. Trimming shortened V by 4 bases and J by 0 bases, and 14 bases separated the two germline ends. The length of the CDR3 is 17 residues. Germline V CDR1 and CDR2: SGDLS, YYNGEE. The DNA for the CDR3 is TGTGCCAGCAGCCCTTCCCCACGGTACTCTGGGGCCAACGTCCTGACTTTC. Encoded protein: CASSPSPRYSGANVLTF. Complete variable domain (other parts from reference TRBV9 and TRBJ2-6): DSGVTQTPKHLITATGQRVTLRCSPRSGDLSVYWYQQSLDQGLQFLIQYYNGEERAKGNILERFSAQQFPDLHSELNLSSLELGDSALYFCASSPSPRYSGANVLTFGAGSRLTVL.

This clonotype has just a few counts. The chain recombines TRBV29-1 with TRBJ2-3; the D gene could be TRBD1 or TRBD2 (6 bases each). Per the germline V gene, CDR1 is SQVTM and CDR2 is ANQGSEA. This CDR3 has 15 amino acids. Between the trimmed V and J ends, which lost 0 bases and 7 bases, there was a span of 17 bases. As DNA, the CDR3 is TGCAGCGTTGAAGAGGGGGCAGGGGAGGCGTATACGCAGTATTTT. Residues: CSVEEGAGEAYTQYF.